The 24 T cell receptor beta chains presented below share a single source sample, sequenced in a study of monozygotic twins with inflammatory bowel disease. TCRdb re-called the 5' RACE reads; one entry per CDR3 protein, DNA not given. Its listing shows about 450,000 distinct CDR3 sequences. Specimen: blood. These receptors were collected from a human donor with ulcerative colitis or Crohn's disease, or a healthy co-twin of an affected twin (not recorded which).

Here the CDR3 reads CASSQDPRWGEQFF. The chain uses TRBV4-2 and TRBJ2-1; lacking DNA, the TRBD1 call made by TCRdb goes unchecked. CDR3 length: 14 amino acids. CDR1 LGHNA and CDR2 YNFKEQ come from the germline V gene.

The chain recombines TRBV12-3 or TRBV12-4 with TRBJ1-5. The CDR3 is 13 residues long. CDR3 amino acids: CASSPGFPQPQHF.

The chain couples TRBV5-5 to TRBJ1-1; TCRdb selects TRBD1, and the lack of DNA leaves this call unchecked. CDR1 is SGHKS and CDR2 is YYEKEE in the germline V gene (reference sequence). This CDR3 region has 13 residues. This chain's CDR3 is CASSLEGGVEAFF.

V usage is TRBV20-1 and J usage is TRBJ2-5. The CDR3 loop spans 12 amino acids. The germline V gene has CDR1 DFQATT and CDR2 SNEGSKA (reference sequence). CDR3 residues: CSAMTSQETQYF.

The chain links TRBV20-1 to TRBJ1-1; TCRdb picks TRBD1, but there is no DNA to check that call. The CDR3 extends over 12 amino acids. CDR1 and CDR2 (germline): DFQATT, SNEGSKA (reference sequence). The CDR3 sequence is CSGSTGNTEAFF.

The CDR3 protein is CASSPIAGTSGGSSYNEQFF. V gene TRBV5-6 combines with J gene TRBJ2-1; checking the TCRdb D call of TRBD2 is not possible without DNA. The CDR3 spans 20 residues. Germline V lookup: CDR1 SGHDT, CDR2 YYEEEE.

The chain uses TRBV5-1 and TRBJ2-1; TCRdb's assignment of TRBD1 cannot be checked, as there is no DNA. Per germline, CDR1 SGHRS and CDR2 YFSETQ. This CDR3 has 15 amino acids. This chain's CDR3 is CASSSGQGGINEQFF.

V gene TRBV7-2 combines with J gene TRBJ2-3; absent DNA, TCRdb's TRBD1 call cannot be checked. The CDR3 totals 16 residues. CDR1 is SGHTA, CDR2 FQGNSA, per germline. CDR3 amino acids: CASSRTGTGDPDTQYF.

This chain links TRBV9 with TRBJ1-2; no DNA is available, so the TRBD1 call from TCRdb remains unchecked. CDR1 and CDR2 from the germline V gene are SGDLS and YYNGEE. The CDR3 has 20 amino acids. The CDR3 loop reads CASSVAPGEGTEKRAYGYTF.

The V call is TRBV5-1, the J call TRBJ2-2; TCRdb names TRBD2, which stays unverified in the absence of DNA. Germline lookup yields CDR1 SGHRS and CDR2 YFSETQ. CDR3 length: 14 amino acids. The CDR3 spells CASSPGLSTGELFF.

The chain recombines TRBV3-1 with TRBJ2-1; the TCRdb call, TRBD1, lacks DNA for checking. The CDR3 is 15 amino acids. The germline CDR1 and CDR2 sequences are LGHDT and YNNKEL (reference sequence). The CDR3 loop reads CASSQAGQFYNEQFF.

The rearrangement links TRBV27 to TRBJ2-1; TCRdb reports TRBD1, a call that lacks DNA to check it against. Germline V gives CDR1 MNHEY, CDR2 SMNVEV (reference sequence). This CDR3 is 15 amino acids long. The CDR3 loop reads CASSLSGTPTNEQFF.

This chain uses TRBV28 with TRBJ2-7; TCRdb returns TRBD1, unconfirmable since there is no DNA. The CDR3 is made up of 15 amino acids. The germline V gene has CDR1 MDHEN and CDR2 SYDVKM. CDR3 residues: CASTPVGTGPYEQYF.

The CDR3: CASSSQGQGTSEAFF. The rearrangement joins TRBV5-1 to TRBJ1-1; TCRdb indicates TRBD1, and absent DNA this call remains unverified. The V gene's germline CDR1 is SGHRS and CDR2 YFSETQ. CDR3 length: 15 amino acids.

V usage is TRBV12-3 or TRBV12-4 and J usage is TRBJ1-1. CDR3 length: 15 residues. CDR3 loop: CASSLSGLGNTEAFF.

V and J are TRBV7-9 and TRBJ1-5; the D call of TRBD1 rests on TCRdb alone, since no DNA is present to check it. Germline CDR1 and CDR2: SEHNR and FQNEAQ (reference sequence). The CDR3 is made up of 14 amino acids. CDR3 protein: CASTGQGAGQPQHF.

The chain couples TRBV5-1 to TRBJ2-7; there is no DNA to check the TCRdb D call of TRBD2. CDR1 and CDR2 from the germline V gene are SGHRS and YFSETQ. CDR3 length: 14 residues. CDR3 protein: CASSSSGGTYEQYF.

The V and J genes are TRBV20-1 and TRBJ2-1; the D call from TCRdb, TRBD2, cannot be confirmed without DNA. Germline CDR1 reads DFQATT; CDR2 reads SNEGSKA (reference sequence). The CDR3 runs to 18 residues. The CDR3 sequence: CSARVQSPRTSGRGEQFF.

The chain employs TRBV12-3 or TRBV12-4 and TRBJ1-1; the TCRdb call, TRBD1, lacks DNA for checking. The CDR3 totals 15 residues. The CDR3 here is CASSYRQGQNTEAFF.

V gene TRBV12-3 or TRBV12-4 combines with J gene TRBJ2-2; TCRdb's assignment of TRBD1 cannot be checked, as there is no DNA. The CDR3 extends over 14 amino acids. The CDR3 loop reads CASNPGHSSGELFF.

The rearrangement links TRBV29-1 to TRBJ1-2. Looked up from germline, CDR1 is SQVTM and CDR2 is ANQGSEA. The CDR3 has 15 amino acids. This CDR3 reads CSVGQAGDGPMGYTF. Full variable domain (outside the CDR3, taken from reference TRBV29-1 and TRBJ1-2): SAVISQKPSRDICQRGTSLTIQCQVDSQVTMMFWYRQQPGQSLTLIATANQGSEATYESGFVIDKFPISRPNLTFSTLTVSNMSPEDSSIYLCSVGQAGDGPMGYTFGSGTRLTVV.

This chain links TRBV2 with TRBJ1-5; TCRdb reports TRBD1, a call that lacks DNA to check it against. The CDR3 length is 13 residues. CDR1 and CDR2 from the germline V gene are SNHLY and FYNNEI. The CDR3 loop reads CATGGQGVQPQHF.

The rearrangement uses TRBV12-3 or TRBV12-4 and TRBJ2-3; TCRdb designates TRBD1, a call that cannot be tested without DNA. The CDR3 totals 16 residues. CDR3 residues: CASSPLQGDPTDTQYF.

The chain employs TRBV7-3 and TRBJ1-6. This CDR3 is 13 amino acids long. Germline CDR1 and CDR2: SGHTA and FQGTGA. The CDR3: CASSQTGNSPLHF.